This T cell receptor (beta chain) was found in a study of T cell repertoires in cytomegalovirus infection. Across the study: Peptides in the study included HLA-C-restricted and HLA-B-restricted CMV epitopes. Indications of both CMV infection and matching HLA type were provided by public TCR beta signatures.

As for this clonotype: What it recognizes is unknown.

The study's findings and limits: CMV-specific HLA-C-restricted TCR beta clonotypes dominated the ex vivo response.

TCRdb reprocessed the reads with MiXCR, giving one entry per CDR3 protein. The sample has some 800,000 distinct CDR3 sequences; approximately 32% are singletons. From germline, CDR1 is SNHLY and CDR2 FYNNEI. Trimming shortened V by 7 bases and J by 0 bases, and 20 bases separated the two germline ends. CDR3 length: 17 amino acids. This sequence joins TRBV2 and TRBJ2-3; D ambiguous. This sample comprised cultured CD8+ T cells from PBMCs, obtained from culture after CMV antigen stimulation. The TCR was taken from a human donor in good health (CMV status not recorded). Some clones in this sample may be carry-over from other donors' samples. CDR3 region: CASKQVPVTTSTDTQYF. CDR3 bases: TGTGCCAGCAAGCAGGTTCCCGTTACGACTAGCACAGATACGCAGTATTTT.